This T cell receptor (beta chain) was found in a study of T-cell reconstitution after alpha-beta-depleted transplantation in children. Study-level findings and limits: Several hundred expanded graft clones reportedly were the source of alpha-beta T cells about two months after transplant.

Germline V gives CDR1 SGHRS, CDR2 YFSETQ. The junction had 8 bases not matched to a gene; V was cut back by 4 bases and J by 0 bases. The CDR3 is 17 residues long. This clonotype turned up a few times. The antigen remains unidentified. As it was prepared, the TCRbeta library received unique molecular identifiers. Using its own MiXCR run on the PCR reads, TCRdb lists one record per CDR3 protein. Of approximately 120,000 distinct CDR3 sequences detected, 8.5% to 10% appear once; the ten largest clones hold approximately 25%. V and J are TRBV5-1 and TRBJ2-2; 8 positions agree with TRBD1. The TCR was taken from a girl less than two years old who had a stem cell transplant for combined immunodeficiency, so the T cells may come from the graft donor. The specimen was PBMCs, mostly from graft donor cells, collected 180 days after TCRalphabeta/CD19-depleted stem cell transplant. The CDR3 here is CASSLLPGGANTGELFF. DNA for the CDR3: TGCGCCAGCAGCCTTCTCCCAGGGGGCGCGAACACCGGGGAGCTGTTTTTT.